The T cell receptor beta chain described here comes from a study of blood T cell repertoires in COVID-19. This CDR3 region has 14 residues. Per germline, CDR1 SGHAT and CDR2 FQNNGV. J lost 8 bases, V lost 3 bases, and 1 base had no gene match. TCRdb keeps only in-frame clones here, not all; method: immunoSEQ multiplex PCR. The table records approximately 230,000 clones, just over 85% of them present only once. The TCR sequence derives from a man between 18 and 35 years old who had recovered from COVID-19. Source material: PBMCs or T cells enriched from blood (not recorded which). This chain links TRBV11-2 with TRBJ2-1; TRBD2 aligns across 13 bases. As DNA, the CDR3 is TGTGCCAGCAGCTTTGGACTAGCGGGAGATGAGCAGTTCTTC. Its translation is CASSFGLAGDEQFF. The whole variable domain, remainder taken from reference TRBV11-2 and TRBJ2-1, is EAGVAQSPRYKIIEKRQSVAFWCNPISGHATLYWYQQILGQGPKLLIQFQNNGVVDDSQLPKDRFSAERLKGVDSTLKIQPAKLEDSAVYLCASSFGLAGDEQFFGPGTRLTVL.